One sample yielded the 14 T cell receptor beta chains listed below, sequenced in a study of blood T cell repertoires in COVID-19. Assay: immunoSEQ multiplex PCR; the TCRdb copy retains only in-frame clones and omits some. The sample contains some 76,000 clones, approximately 80% of which appear only once. The sample comprised peripheral blood. These receptors originate from a man aged 50-59 years with acute or convalescent COVID-19.

The chain combines TRBV4-3 with TRBJ2-1; 7 nucleotides align to TRBD2. V gave up 0 bases and J gave up 5 bases; unmatched junction bases: 13. There are 18 residues in the CDR3. Looked up from germline, CDR1 is LGHNA and CDR2 is YSLEER. CDR3 in DNA: TGCGCCAGCAGCCAAGACGTTTCCTTTGCGGGGGTCAACAATGAGCAGTTCTTC. This sequence encodes CASSQDVSFAGVNNEQFF.

V is TRBV4-3 and J is TRBJ2-7; TRBD1 agrees at 8 bases. The CDR3 runs 15 residues. Looked up from germline, CDR1 is LGHNA and CDR2 is YSLEER. J gave up 4 bases and V 4 bases, and 9 bases lay outside the gene matches. CDR3 residues: CASSLDPTGGYEQYF. CDR3 sequence (DNA): TGCGCCAGCAGCCTAGACCCCACAGGGGGTTACGAGCAGTACTTC.

The DNA of the CDR3 is TGTGCCAGCAGCTCCAACCCAACCGGGACAGCGCTCTATGGCTACACCTTC. Its translation: CASSSNPTGTALYGYTF. The J gene is TRBJ1-2, the V gene TRBV11-2; TRBD1 aligns across 7 bases. Germline assignment: CDR1 SGHAT and CDR2 FQNNGV. The CDR3 consists of 17 residues. V dropped 4 bases and J dropped 4; count of bases not matched to a gene: 15.

The chain carries TRBV5-1 and TRBJ2-5, with D tentatively TRBD2 (5 bases). The V end lost 3 bases, the J end lost 4 bases, and 13 bases lay between the germline ends. This CDR3 is built from 14 residues. The V gene's germline CDR1 is SGHRS and CDR2 YFSETQ. The CDR3 spells CASSSNGAGETQYF. Here the CDR3 DNA reads TGCGCCAGCAGCTCCAACGGCGCGGGAGAGACCCAGTACTTC.

The chain joins TRBV5-4 to TRBJ2-4, with a tentative D call TRBD1 (5 bases). This CDR3 spans 14 amino acids. Trimming stripped 0 bases from V and 6 bases from J, with 10 bases between. The germline V gene encodes CDR1 SGHNT and CDR2 YYREEE (reference sequence). The CDR3 here is CASSLAGQGNIQYF. The CDR3 nucleotides are TGTGCCAGCAGCTTGGCCGGGCAGGGAAACATTCAGTACTTC.

The chain couples TRBV7-2 to TRBJ1-2; weak D call: TRBD1 (6 bases). The V end lost 2 bases, the J end lost 8 bases, and 24 bases lay between the germline ends. CDR1 and CDR2 from the germline V gene are SGHTA and FQGNSA. This CDR3 region has 17 residues. CDR3 amino acids: CASSLPFSAGERGGYTF. The CDR3, as DNA: TGTGCCAGCAGCTTACCATTTTCGGCAGGGGAAAGAGGAGGCTACACCTTC. Complete variable domain (other parts from reference TRBV7-2 and TRBJ1-2): GAGVSQSPSNKVTEKGKDVELRCDPISGHTALYWYRQSLGQGLEFLIYFQGNSAPDKSGLPSDRFSAERTGGSVSTLTIQRTQQEDSAVYLCASSLPFSAGERGGYTFGSGTRLTVV.

CDR3 sequence: CASSPPAGGGYEQYF. In nucleotides, the CDR3 is TGTGCCAGCAGTCCCCCTGCGGGAGGTGGCTACGAGCAGTACTTC. The chain is built from TRBV28 and TRBJ2-7, with 8 bases fitting TRBD2. The germline CDR1 and CDR2 sequences are MDHEN and SYDVKM. Unmatched junction bases numbered 9, after V lost 5 bases and J lost 3 bases. CDR3 length: 15 amino acids.

V gene TRBV28 combines with J gene TRBJ1-6; TRBD1 agrees at 8 bases. The germline V gene has CDR1 MDHEN and CDR2 SYDVKM. Germline trimming cut 7 bases from V and 8 bases from J; bases unmatched to any gene: 13. The CDR3 length is 16 residues. Here the CDR3 DNA reads TGTGCCAGCAAGTTAACCCAGGGGGCAGGCGATTCACCCCTCCACTTT. Translation gives CASKLTQGAGDSPLHF.

The chain recombines TRBV24-1 with TRBJ1-1; possible D gene TRBD1, 6 bases. Between the trimmed V and J ends, which lost 8 bases and 1 base, there was a span of 10 bases. The CDR3 is made up of 13 amino acids. Germline V gives CDR1 KGHDR, CDR2 SFDVKD. The CDR3 sequence is CATIGTQNTEAFF. Written as DNA, the CDR3 is TGTGCCACCATCGGGACACAGAACACTGAAGCTTTCTTT.

This chain links TRBV29-1 with TRBJ1-1, with D perhaps TRBD1 (6 bases). Trimming left V 5 bases short and J 11 bases short, with 15 bases between. Germline CDR1 and CDR2: SQVTM and ANQGSEA. The CDR3 consists of 11 residues. CDR3 nucleotide sequence: TGCAGCGTTCACCTGGGAGGGGGTGCTTTCTTT. Amino acid sequence: CSVHLGGGAFF.

The gene calls are TRBV29-1 and TRBJ1-1, with 7 bases lining up with TRBD1. Trimming removed 7 bases from V and 1 base from J; junction bases left unmatched: 9. CDR1 and CDR2 from the germline V gene are SQVTM and ANQGSEA. The CDR3 contains 14 residues. CDR3 region: CSGIKGARNTEAFF. In nucleotides, the CDR3 is TGCAGCGGTATAAAGGGGGCGCGGAACACTGAAGCTTTCTTT.

The chain has TRBV11-2 and TRBJ1-4; the D gene is possibly TRBD1 (6 bases). The CDR3 is 14 residues long. V lost 6 bases to trimming and J lost 7 bases, with 15 bases between them. CDR1 SGHAT and CDR2 FQNNGV come from the germline V gene. This CDR3 is CASRLGTYFEKLFF. The CDR3 DNA sequence: TGTGCCAGCAGACTCGGGACATACTTTGAAAAACTGTTTTTT.

The chain links TRBV15 to TRBJ1-2, with D unresolved. Germline values: CDR1 LNHNV, CDR2 YYDKDF (reference sequence). V shed 0 bases and J shed 8 bases, with 16 bases lying between them. The CDR3 consists of 15 residues. The DNA of the CDR3 is TGTGCCACCAGCAGAGATAAGGCCGCGGCAGAGGGCTACACCTTC. This sequence encodes CATSRDKAAAEGYTF.

The chain joins TRBV4-3 to TRBJ1-4; unclear D gene. Trimming cost V 0 bases and J 4 bases, with 6 bases left between them. Germline V gene sequence: CDR1 LGHNA, CDR2 YSLEER. The CDR3 covers 14 residues. The CDR3 spells CASSQESGNEKLFF. The CDR3 nucleotides are TGCGCCAGCAGCCAAGAATCGGGTAATGAAAAACTGTTTTTT.